This is a list of T cell receptor beta chains from one sample in a study of cytomegalovirus exposure and HLA in healthy donors. This table comes from immunoSEQ multiplex PCR, and its TCRdb copy is limited to in-frame clones, with some not included. Of about 200,000 clones in the sample, around 83% are singletons; the top ten hold 1.3% to 1.5%. The sequenced sample consisted of PBMCs. The receptors stem from a girl aged 5-17 years in good health and CMV-seronegative. Both conserved end residues are part of each CDR3. The D gene is left open where the match is weak. Clone size appears in some rows only: once, few, many, or a class for an expanded clone.

v_call	clone_size	d_call	j_call	cdr3_nt	cdr3_aa
TRBV28	.	TRBD2	TRBJ2-2	TGTGCCAGCAGCTTGCGGGGACTAGCGGGAAGGGCCGGGGAGCTGTTTTTT	CASSLRGLAGRAGELFF
TRBV5-5	.	.	TRBJ2-7	TGTGCCAGCAGCTTGACGGGGACCTACGAGCAGTACTTC	CASSLTGTYEQYF
TRBV15	.	TRBD2	TRBJ2-7	TGTGCCACCAGAGTTAGCGGGAGCGGGTCCGAGCAGTACTTC	CATRVSGSGSEQYF
TRBV11-3	.	TRBD2	TRBJ2-3	TGTGCCAGCAGCTCTAGCGGGAGCACAGATACGCAGTATTTT	CASSSSGSTDTQYF
TRBV12-5	.	TRBD1	TRBJ2-1	TGTGCTAGTGGACTCAGTACAGGGGGAGGAAACAATGAGCAGTTCTTC	CASGLSTGGGNNEQFF
TRBV19	.	.	TRBJ1-1	TGTGCCAGTACCCCTTTCGGGGGGAGGACTGAAGCTTTCTTT	CASTPFGGRTEAFF
TRBV6-5	.	.	TRBJ2-2	TGTGCCAGCAGTCAACAGGGCGGTAGCACCGGGGAGCTGTTTTTT	CASSQQGGSTGELFF
TRBV7-8	.	.	TRBJ2-1	TGTGCCAGCAGCTTAGCTAGTGCGACAGGTGAGCAGTTCTTC	CASSLASATGEQFF
TRBV5-1	.	.	TRBJ2-1	TGCGCCAGCATGGGGCCCTCCTACAATGAGCAGTTCTTC	CASMGPSYNEQFF
TRBV2	.	.	TRBJ2-1	TGTGCCAGCAGTGCAAAGATGAATGACTTGGCCCCCCAGCAGTTCTTC	CASSAKMNDLAPQQFF
TRBV10-3	.	TRBD1	TRBJ2-2	TGTGCCACGCGCAGGGGGCCGGCTCCCGGGGAGCTGTTTTTT	CATRRGPAPGELFF
TRBV27	.	.	TRBJ1-1	TGTGCCAGCAGTTTATCTGGACTTGGTGGTAGGGAAGCTTTCTTT	CASSLSGLGGREAFF
TRBV5-1	.	TRBD1	TRBJ2-5	TGCGCCAGCGATGGGACAGGGGCAAGCTGGCGGGAGACCCAGTACTTC	CASDGTGASWRETQYF
TRBV4-1	.	.	TRBJ2-1	TGCGCCAGCAGCCAAGAGGGTGCGGGGAATGAGCAGTTCTTC	CASSQEGAGNEQFF
TRBV15	.	.	TRBJ2-7	TGTGCCACCAGCAGTAGGGACACCAGGACCTACGAGCAGTACTTC	CATSSRDTRTYEQYF
TRBV2	.	.	TRBJ1-5	TGTGCCAGCAGTGAAGCGAAGGGGATCAATCAGCCCCAGCATTTT	CASSEAKGINQPQHF
TRBV5-1	.	.	TRBJ2-7	TGTGCCAGCAGCCTAAACTTTGGTATCGACGAGCAGTACTTC	CASSLNFGIDEQYF
TRBV27	few	.	TRBJ1-1	TGTGCCAGCAGTTTTAAGGGGGTAGACACTGAAGCTTTCTTT	CASSFKGVDTEAFF
TRBV11-2	.	.	TRBJ2-4	TGTGCCACCGGAGCCAAAAACATTCAGTACTTC	CATGAKNIQYF
TRBV6-5	.	.	TRBJ1-2	TGTGCCAGCAGTTACCGTCTTATGAGCATATACTATGGCTACACCTTC	CASSYRLMSIYYGYTF
TRBV10-3	.	TRBD2	TRBJ2-2	TGTGCCATCACCCAAGCGGGGAGGAACACCGGGGAGCTGTTTTTT	CAITQAGRNTGELFF
TRBV10-2	.	TRBD1	TRBJ2-7	TGCGCCAGCATTCCGGGACAGGGATTGCGCGAGCAGTACTTC	CASIPGQGLREQYF
TRBV6-5	.	.	TRBJ1-3	TGTACCAGCAGCCCTGTATTGAGTGGAAACACCATATATTTT	CTSSPVLSGNTIYF
TRBV5-8	once	TRBD1	TRBJ2-1	TGTGCCAGCAGCCTTAATGGACAGGGCCTCAATGAGCAGTTCTTC	CASSLNGQGLNEQFF
TRBV9	.	.	TRBJ2-3	TGTGCCAGCAGCGTCTCAGGGGATACGCAGTATTTT	CASSVSGDTQYF
TRBV23-1	.	.	TRBJ2-6	TGCGCCAGCAGGGAGGACTCCCTGAGGGTTGACTCCGGGGCCAACGTCCTGACTTTC	CASREDSLRVDSGANVLTF
TRBV7-2	.	.	TRBJ2-1	TGTGCCAGCAGCTTACCGGGGGGCTACTACAATGAGCAGTTCTTC	CASSLPGGYYNEQFF
TRBV4-1	few	.	TRBJ2-1	TGCGCCAGCAGCCGTAAGGAGGCTAATGAGCAGTTCTTC	CASSRKEANEQFF
TRBV2	.	.	TRBJ2-2	TGTGCCAGCAGTCCAGCGGGTCCGGTCGGGGAGCTGTTTTTT	CASSPAGPVGELFF
TRBV18	few	TRBD1	TRBJ1-2	TGTGCCAGCTCACCACAGGGGGCGCAGAACTATGGCTACACCTTC	CASSPQGAQNYGYTF
TRBV19	.	.	TRBJ1-1	TGTGCCAGTAGTACCCCGAGCGGACCGAGGAACACTGAAGCTTTCTTT	CASSTPSGPRNTEAFF
TRBV11-2	.	.	TRBJ2-1	TGTGCCAGCAGCTTAGCATTACAGGCACTCAGGTTCTTC	CASSLALQALRFF
TRBV25-1	.	.	TRBJ2-1	TGTGCCAGCAGTCTTCTTGGGGGGGGCGGGAGCTCCTACAATGAGCAGTTCTTC	CASSLLGGGGSSYNEQFF
TRBV9	.	.	TRBJ1-1	TGTGCCAGCAGCGTAGAATACAGGGACACTGAAGCTTTCTTT	CASSVEYRDTEAFF
TRBV29-1	.	TRBD1	TRBJ2-6	TGCAGCGTTGAAGTGCGGACAGGGGGTTATGGGGCCAACGTCCTGACTTTC	CSVEVRTGGYGANVLTF
TRBV6-5	.	TRBD1	TRBJ1-5	TGTGCCAGCGGAGGCGACAGGGGTACGGAGCCCCAGCATTTT	CASGGDRGTEPQHF
TRBV5-1	few	.	TRBJ1-3	TGCGCCAGCAGCTTGGAGTTGCGATCTGGAAACACCATATATTTT	CASSLELRSGNTIYF
TRBV14	.	TRBD1	TRBJ1-2	TGTGCCAGCAGCCCCGGGACAGGATACTCGCTCTATGGCTACACCTTC	CASSPGTGYSLYGYTF
TRBV2	.	.	TRBJ1-1	TGTGCCAGCAGCGCGGACACTGAAGCTTTCTTT	CASSADTEAFF
TRBV19	.	.	TRBJ1-1	TGTGCCAGTAGTATATTAAAGTCAGGAAACACTGAAGCTTTCTTT	CASSILKSGNTEAFF
TRBV29-1	.	.	TRBJ1-6	TGCAGCGTTCAACCCAATGGACTTAATTCACCCCTCCACTTT	CSVQPNGLNSPLHF
TRBV2	.	TRBD1	TRBJ1-1	TGTGCCAGCAGCTCGACAGGGGGCACTGAAGCTTTCTTT	CASSSTGGTEAFF
TRBV11-2	.	.	TRBJ1-1	TGTGCCAGCAGCTTATGGCGGGCAGACAATATGAACACTGAAGCTTTCTTT	CASSLWRADNMNTEAFF
TRBV19	.	.	TRBJ1-1	TGTGCCAGTAGTATTGAACGGGAATTGAACACTGAAGCTTTCTTT	CASSIERELNTEAFF
TRBV5-1	few	TRBD1	TRBJ1-4	TGCGCCAGCAGCTCCCTTTCCGGGACAGGGAGGGAAAAACTGTTTTTT	CASSSLSGTGREKLFF
TRBV2	.	TRBD2	TRBJ2-3	TGTGCCAGCTGGCGGCTGACTAGCGGGAGTTCAGATACGCAGTATTTT	CASWRLTSGSSDTQYF
TRBV7-9	.	TRBD1	TRBJ1-2	TGTGCCAGCAGCTTAACAGGGGCTAACTATGGCTACACCTTC	CASSLTGANYGYTF
TRBV5-6	.	.	TRBJ2-7	TGTGCCAGCAGCTTGGGACAGTCCTACGAGCAGTACTTC	CASSLGQSYEQYF
TRBV10-2	.	.	TRBJ1-2	TGCGCCAGCAGTACCAGGGTGCTCTATGGCTACACCTTC	CASSTRVLYGYTF
TRBV30	.	.	TRBJ2-5	TGTGCCTGGACTCCGGACAACCAAGAGACCCAGTACTTC	CAWTPDNQETQYF
TRBV18	once	TRBD2	TRBJ2-2	TGTGCCAGCTCACCAGGACTAGCGGGAGTCGGGGAGCTGTTTTTT	CASSPGLAGVGELFF
TRBV5-4	.	.	TRBJ1-5	TGTGCCAGCAGCTTGGGAGGAGGGAGGGATCAGCCCCAGCATTTT	CASSLGGGRDQPQHF
TRBV30	once	.	TRBJ1-2	TGTGCCTGGAGTCCGGGACTGAGCTATGGCTACACCTTC	CAWSPGLSYGYTF
TRBV6-1	.	.	TRBJ1-2	TGTGCCAGCAGTGCCGGCTATGGCTACACCTTC	CASSAGYGYTF